This TCR beta chain originates from a study of T cell responses to AZD1222 COVID-19 vaccine. The study's findings and limits: Spike-wide vaccine-associated CD4 TCRs dominated at 160-218 and 743-854.

TCRdb's copy holds only in-frame clones and misses some; the assay was immunoSEQ multiplex PCR. The repertoire holds about 100,000 clones, with approximately 86% as singletons. As regards this clone: Its antigen remains unknown.

V was pared by 3 bases and J by 4 bases, with 12 bases between. CDR1 and CDR2 from the germline V gene are SGHTA and FQGNSA. This CDR3 region has 14 residues. The sequence was collected from an adult in good health. The rearrangement joins TRBV7-2 to TRBJ1-2; weak D call: TRBD1 (6 bases). This material consisted of peripheral blood, taken on day 0 of AZD1222 vaccination. CDR3 bases: TGTGCCAGCAGCTTCGATGGGGGCCCCTATGGCTACACCTTC. Translating gives CASSFDGGPYGYTF.